The sequence of this T cell receptor (beta chain) was determined in a study of Ad26.COV2.S vaccination and SARS-CoV-2 variants. Study as a whole: Ad26.COV2.S was injected intramuscularly once or twice, 56 days apart.

In germline, CDR1 is SGHTA, CDR2 FQGNSA. The CDR3 is 14 residues long. The ends lost 4 bases at V and 4 bases at J; junction bases unmatched: 6. Treatment of the sample: over 15 received Ad26.COV2.S at low or high dose, single or two shots; roughly 5 received placebo; per-sample allocation not given. Following the first vaccine or placebo injection, samples were taken on day 63. The donor's status was that of an adult aged 18-55 years in Boston. Details on this clone: The antigen is undetermined.

General study results and limits: For non-spike TCRs, breadth in vaccine recipients resembled that in placebo recipients.

Here immunoSEQ multiplex PCR was the method, and the copy in TCRdb shows in-frame clones only, minus some. The data contain roughly 400,000 clones, 89% of them singletons. The chain combines TRBV7-2 with TRBJ2-7; TRBD2 aligns across 8 bases. This material consisted of peripheral blood, taken in a trial of Ad26.COV2.S vaccine versus placebo. This TCR was recovered from a person aged 18-60 years who received the Ad26.COV2.S COVID-19 vaccine or a placebo. The CDR3, as DNA: TGTGCCAGCAGCTCAGCTAGCGGGCTTTACGAGCAGTACTTC. Amino acid sequence: CASSSASGLYEQYF.